One sample yielded the 30 T cell receptor beta chains listed below, sequenced in a study of T cells expressing NK-cell markers. TCRdb reprocessed the 5' RACE reads and reports one entry per CDR3 protein, with no DNA. Its table lists more than 400,000 distinct CDR3 sequences. Sequencing was done on a sample of blood T cells: a sorted CD56 or NKG2C T cell subset, CD4+ or CD8+ T cells, or bulk PBMC T cells (not recorded which). These receptors were collected from a woman aged 18 to 75 in good health.

The chain links TRBV30 to TRBJ2-3; TCRdb picks TRBD2, but there is no DNA to check that call. The CDR3 is 16 residues long. The germline V gene has CDR1 GTSNPN and CDR2 SVGIG (reference sequence). The CDR3 is CAWSPGLAGDRDTQYF.

The rearrangement links TRBV25-1 to TRBJ2-6. The CDR3 sequence is 13 residues long. Germline assignment: CDR1 MGHDK and CDR2 SYGVNS. CDR3 sequence reads: CASSVPGANVLTF.

The chain joins TRBV20-1 to TRBJ1-4. The CDR3 contains 14 residues. The germline CDR1 and CDR2 sequences are DFQATT and SNEGSKA (reference sequence). CDR3 protein: CSARERRGNEKLFF.

The chain employs TRBV12-3 or TRBV12-4 and TRBJ2-7; no DNA is available, so the TRBD1 call from TCRdb remains unchecked. The CDR3 has 15 residues. CDR3 sequence: CASSLRTPSSYEQYF.

This rearrangement joins TRBV5-1 to TRBJ1-1; TCRdb's D call, TRBD1, is unchecked because there is no DNA. Germline V lookup: CDR1 SGHRS, CDR2 YFSETQ. The CDR3 is made up of 15 amino acids. The CDR3 is CASRRDRGLNTEAFF.

The V call is TRBV30, the J call TRBJ1-2; TCRdb returns TRBD1, unconfirmable since there is no DNA. The germline gives CDR1 GTSNPN, CDR2 SVGIG (reference sequence). This CDR3 is 12 amino acids long. CDR3 protein: CAWSQGGHGYTF.

This rearrangement joins TRBV5-5 to TRBJ2-3; the D call from TCRdb, TRBD1, cannot be confirmed without DNA. Germline CDR1 is SGHKS and CDR2 is YYEKEE (reference sequence). The CDR3 consists of 15 residues. CDR3 protein: CASSLVMGGTDTQYF. The full variable domain, completed using reference TRBV5-5 and TRBJ2-3, is DAGVTQSPTHLIKTRGQQVTLRCSPISGHKSVSWYQQVLGQGPQFIFQYYEKEERGRGNFPDRFSARQFPNYSSELNVNALLLGDSALYLCASSLVMGGTDTQYFGPGTRLTVL.

The CDR3 loop reads CASRDSSSFDELYF. This chain links TRBV5-1 with TRBJ2-7; TCRdb proposes TRBD1, but this gene call is untestable without DNA. The CDR3 spans 14 residues. CDR1 is SGHRS and CDR2 is YFSETQ in the germline V gene. The variable domain in full, with the rest retrieved from reference TRBV5-1 and TRBJ2-7, is KAGVTQTPRYLIKTRGQQVTLSCSPISGHRSVSWYQQTPGQGLQFLFEYFSETQRNKGNFPGRFSGRQFSNSRSEMNVSTLELGDSALYLCASRDSSSFDELYFGPGTRLTVT.

This chain uses TRBV7-6 with TRBJ2-7; the D gene TCRdb calls, TRBD2, cannot be checked with no DNA. CDR3 length: 14 residues. The germline gives CDR1 SGHVS, CDR2 FNYEAQ. The CDR3 reads CASSRGEGLYEQYF.

The V call is TRBV4-2, the J call TRBJ2-1; TCRdb returns TRBD1, unconfirmable since there is no DNA. The CDR3 contains 18 residues. Germline V CDR1 and CDR2: LGHNA, YNFKEQ. The CDR3 loop is CASSQEGLGRGLPNEQFF.

CDR3 in amino acids: CASSQVAGRLGQFF. This chain connects TRBV3-1 to TRBJ2-1; TCRdb designates TRBD2, a call that cannot be tested without DNA. CDR3 size: 14 residues. Germline-derived CDR1 and CDR2 are LGHDT and YNNKEL (reference sequence).

J is TRBJ2-1 and V is TRBV12-3 or TRBV12-4. This CDR3 region has 13 residues. This CDR3 reads CASSIPVYNEQFF.

The V call is TRBV14, the J call TRBJ2-5; TCRdb indicates TRBD1, and absent DNA this call remains unverified. This CDR3 is 14 amino acids long. CDR1 SGHDN and CDR2 FVKESK come from the germline V gene. CDR3 protein: CASSQPGDGETQYF.

The chain joins TRBV4-1 to TRBJ1-1; the TCRdb call, TRBD1, lacks DNA for checking. Germline V gene lookup returns CDR1 MGHRA and CDR2 YSYEKL. The CDR3 length is 15 residues. CDR3 residues: CASSQVPGVRTEAFF.

V usage is TRBV2 and J usage is TRBJ2-3; TCRdb calls TRBD1, which cannot be checked without DNA. The CDR3 has 12 amino acids. In germline, CDR1 is SNHLY, CDR2 FYNNEI. The CDR3 sequence is CASSKPGDTQYF.

The rearrangement links TRBV3-1 to TRBJ1-2; the D gene TCRdb calls, TRBD1, cannot be checked with no DNA. The CDR3 has 13 amino acids. CDR1 and CDR2 (germline): LGHDT, YNNKEL (reference sequence). CDR3: CASSPLGGNGYTF.

This rearrangement joins TRBV7-9 to TRBJ2-1; lacking DNA, the TRBD1 call made by TCRdb goes unchecked. The CDR3 loop spans 15 amino acids. Germline V lookup: CDR1 SEHNR, CDR2 FQNEAQ (reference sequence). The CDR3 protein is CASSLPRDGSNEQFF.

The V gene is TRBV20-1, the J gene TRBJ2-1. The CDR3 spans 13 residues. CDR1 is DFQATT and CDR2 is SNEGSKA in the germline V gene (reference sequence). This chain's CDR3 is CSAVVTPTMTQFF.

The chain combines TRBV9 with TRBJ1-5. The CDR3 has 13 residues. CDR1 and CDR2 from the germline V gene are SGDLS and YYNGEE. The CDR3 sequence is CASRRLSDQPQHF.

The CDR3 here is CASSFRGPRGGELFF. V is TRBV5-1 and J is TRBJ2-2; TCRdb reports TRBD1, a call that lacks DNA to check it against. The germline CDR1 and CDR2 sequences are SGHRS and YFSETQ. This CDR3 has 15 amino acids.

The chain recombines TRBV20-1 with TRBJ2-6; checking the TCRdb D call of TRBD1 is not possible without DNA. Germline CDR1 DFQATT, CDR2 SNEGSKA (reference sequence). This CDR3 has 16 amino acids. The CDR3 protein is CSARGQVSSGANVLTF.

This chain uses TRBV5-1 with TRBJ2-3; the D gene TCRdb calls, TRBD1, cannot be checked with no DNA. The CDR3 sequence is 15 residues long. Per the germline V gene, CDR1 is SGHRS and CDR2 is YFSETQ. CDR3 sequence reads: CASSSTGTSTDTQYF.

The gene calls are TRBV9 and TRBJ2-3; there is no DNA to check the TCRdb D call of TRBD2. The CDR3 is 18 amino acids. Germline V gene lookup returns CDR1 SGDLS and CDR2 YYNGEE. This CDR3 is CASSVAHVASGGADSQYF. Using reference TRBV9 and TRBJ2-3 for the parts outside the CDR3, the full variable domain is DSGVTQTPKHLITATGQRVTLRCSPRSGDLSVYWYQQSLDQGLQFLIQYYNGEERAKGNILERFSAQQFPDLHSELNLSSLELGDSALYFCASSVAHVASGGADSQYFGPGTRLTVL.

The V and J genes are TRBV6-1 and TRBJ2-7; as DNA is missing, the TRBD1 call by TCRdb cannot be tested. Germline V gives CDR1 MNHNS, CDR2 SASEGT. The length of the CDR3 is 14 residues. The CDR3 region is CASTRGGGRSEQYF.

The chain links TRBV5-4 to TRBJ2-7; the D gene TCRdb calls, TRBD2, cannot be checked with no DNA. The CDR3 is 14 amino acids. CDR1 is SGHNT, CDR2 YYREEE, per germline (reference sequence). This CDR3 is CASSPRGSSYEQYF.

The chain has TRBV6-5 and TRBJ2-5; TCRdb returns TRBD1, unconfirmable since there is no DNA. This CDR3 has 15 amino acids. CDR1 MNHEY and CDR2 SVGAGI come from the germline V gene. The CDR3 sequence: CASSSLRGMQETQYF.

The chain carries TRBV24-1 and TRBJ2-5. This CDR3 contains 12 residues. CDR1 KGHDR and CDR2 SFDVKD come from the germline V gene. The CDR3 spells CATSGLQETQYF.

CDR3 sequence: CASSYNRDSGRLTQYF. The chain is built from TRBV4-1 and TRBJ2-3; the D call of TRBD2 rests on TCRdb alone, since no DNA is present to check it. This CDR3 has 16 amino acids. In germline, CDR1 is MGHRA, CDR2 YSYEKL.

The V and J genes are TRBV6-5 and TRBJ1-2; TCRdb names TRBD1, which stays unverified in the absence of DNA. Germline loops: CDR1 MNHEY, CDR2 SVGAGI. The CDR3 contains 12 residues. The CDR3 spells CASRQSGRGYTF.

The chain combines TRBV12-3 or TRBV12-4 with TRBJ2-3. This CDR3 has 12 residues. CDR3 sequence: CASSFGTDTQYF.